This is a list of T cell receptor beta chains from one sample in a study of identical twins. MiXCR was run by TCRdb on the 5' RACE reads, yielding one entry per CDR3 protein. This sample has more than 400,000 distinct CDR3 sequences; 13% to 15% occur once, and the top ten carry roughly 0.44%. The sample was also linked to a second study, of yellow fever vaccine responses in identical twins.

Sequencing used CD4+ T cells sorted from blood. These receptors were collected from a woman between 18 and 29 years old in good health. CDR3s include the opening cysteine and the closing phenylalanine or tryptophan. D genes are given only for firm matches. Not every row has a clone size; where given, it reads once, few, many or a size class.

TGTGCCAGTTCCGGGACTAGCGGGGGTGTAGCCGGGGAGCTGTTTTTT	CASSGTSGGVAGELFF	NA	TRBV12-3/TRBV12-4	TRBD2	TRBJ2-2
TGTGCCAGCAGCCCCGGGACAATTGGGAATCAGTACTTC	CASSPGTIGNQYF	few	TRBV7-6	NA	TRBJ2-4
TGCGCCAGCAGCTTGGGTTTTGGGACAGGGAGATCCGAGCAGTACTTC	CASSLGFGTGRSEQYF	NA	TRBV5-1	TRBD1	TRBJ2-7
TGTGCCAGCAGCCCACGACCGGAAACCTACGAGCAGTACTTC	CASSPRPETYEQYF	few	TRBV14	NA	TRBJ2-7
TGTGCCAGCAGTTACCAGGGCCATTCGGAGCAGTTCTTC	CASSYQGHSEQFF	few	TRBV6-5	NA	TRBJ2-1
TGTGCCAGCAGCTTATTCCGGACAGCAGATACGCAGTATTTT	CASSLFRTADTQYF	few	TRBV7-9	NA	TRBJ2-3
TGTGCCAGCAGCCCCGCGGGACTACCCTACAATGAGCAGTTCTTC	CASSPAGLPYNEQFF	NA	TRBV5-5	TRBD2	TRBJ2-1
TGTGCCAGCAGTTTAGTGGGCGGGAGTAGATCCTACAATGAGCAGTTCTTC	CASSLVGGSRSYNEQFF	few	TRBV12-3/TRBV12-4	TRBD2	TRBJ2-1
TGTGCCAGCAGTGGACTAGCGTCTAGGGGTGAGCAGTTCTTC	CASSGLASRGEQFF	few	TRBV25-1	TRBD2	TRBJ2-1
TGCAGCGTTAGGTTCGGGACAGGCTCCTACGAGCAGTACTTC	CSVRFGTGSYEQYF	once	TRBV29-1	TRBD1	TRBJ2-7
TGTGCCAGCAGCTTAGGGACACGAAGCTCTGGGGCCAACGTCCTGACTTTC	CASSLGTRSSGANVLTF	few	TRBV7-8	NA	TRBJ2-6